The clone carrying this T cell receptor (beta chain) was seen only a few times. These data come from a study of blood T cell repertoires in COVID-19. Study context: Some COVID-19 samples were acute and others convalescent; all came from the United States, Italy and Spain.

The Seattle patients joined while their infection was active and were tracked longitudinally afterward. Here immunoSEQ multiplex PCR was the method, and the copy in TCRdb shows in-frame clones only, minus some. The table has roughly 150,000 clones, more than 75% seen once. This clonotype originated in a woman older than 75 with COVID-19, enrolled during active disease. The sample comprised peripheral blood.

This CDR3 is CASRTGANTGELFF. In DNA, the CDR3 is TGTGCCAGTAGGACAGGTGCGAACACCGGGGAGCTGTTTTTT. The genes are TRBV19 and TRBJ2-2; D is possibly TRBD1 (6 bases). V was clipped by 6 bases and J by 0 bases, with 8 bases between them. Germline-derived CDR1 and CDR2 are LNHDA and SQIVND (reference sequence). This CDR3 is built from 14 residues.